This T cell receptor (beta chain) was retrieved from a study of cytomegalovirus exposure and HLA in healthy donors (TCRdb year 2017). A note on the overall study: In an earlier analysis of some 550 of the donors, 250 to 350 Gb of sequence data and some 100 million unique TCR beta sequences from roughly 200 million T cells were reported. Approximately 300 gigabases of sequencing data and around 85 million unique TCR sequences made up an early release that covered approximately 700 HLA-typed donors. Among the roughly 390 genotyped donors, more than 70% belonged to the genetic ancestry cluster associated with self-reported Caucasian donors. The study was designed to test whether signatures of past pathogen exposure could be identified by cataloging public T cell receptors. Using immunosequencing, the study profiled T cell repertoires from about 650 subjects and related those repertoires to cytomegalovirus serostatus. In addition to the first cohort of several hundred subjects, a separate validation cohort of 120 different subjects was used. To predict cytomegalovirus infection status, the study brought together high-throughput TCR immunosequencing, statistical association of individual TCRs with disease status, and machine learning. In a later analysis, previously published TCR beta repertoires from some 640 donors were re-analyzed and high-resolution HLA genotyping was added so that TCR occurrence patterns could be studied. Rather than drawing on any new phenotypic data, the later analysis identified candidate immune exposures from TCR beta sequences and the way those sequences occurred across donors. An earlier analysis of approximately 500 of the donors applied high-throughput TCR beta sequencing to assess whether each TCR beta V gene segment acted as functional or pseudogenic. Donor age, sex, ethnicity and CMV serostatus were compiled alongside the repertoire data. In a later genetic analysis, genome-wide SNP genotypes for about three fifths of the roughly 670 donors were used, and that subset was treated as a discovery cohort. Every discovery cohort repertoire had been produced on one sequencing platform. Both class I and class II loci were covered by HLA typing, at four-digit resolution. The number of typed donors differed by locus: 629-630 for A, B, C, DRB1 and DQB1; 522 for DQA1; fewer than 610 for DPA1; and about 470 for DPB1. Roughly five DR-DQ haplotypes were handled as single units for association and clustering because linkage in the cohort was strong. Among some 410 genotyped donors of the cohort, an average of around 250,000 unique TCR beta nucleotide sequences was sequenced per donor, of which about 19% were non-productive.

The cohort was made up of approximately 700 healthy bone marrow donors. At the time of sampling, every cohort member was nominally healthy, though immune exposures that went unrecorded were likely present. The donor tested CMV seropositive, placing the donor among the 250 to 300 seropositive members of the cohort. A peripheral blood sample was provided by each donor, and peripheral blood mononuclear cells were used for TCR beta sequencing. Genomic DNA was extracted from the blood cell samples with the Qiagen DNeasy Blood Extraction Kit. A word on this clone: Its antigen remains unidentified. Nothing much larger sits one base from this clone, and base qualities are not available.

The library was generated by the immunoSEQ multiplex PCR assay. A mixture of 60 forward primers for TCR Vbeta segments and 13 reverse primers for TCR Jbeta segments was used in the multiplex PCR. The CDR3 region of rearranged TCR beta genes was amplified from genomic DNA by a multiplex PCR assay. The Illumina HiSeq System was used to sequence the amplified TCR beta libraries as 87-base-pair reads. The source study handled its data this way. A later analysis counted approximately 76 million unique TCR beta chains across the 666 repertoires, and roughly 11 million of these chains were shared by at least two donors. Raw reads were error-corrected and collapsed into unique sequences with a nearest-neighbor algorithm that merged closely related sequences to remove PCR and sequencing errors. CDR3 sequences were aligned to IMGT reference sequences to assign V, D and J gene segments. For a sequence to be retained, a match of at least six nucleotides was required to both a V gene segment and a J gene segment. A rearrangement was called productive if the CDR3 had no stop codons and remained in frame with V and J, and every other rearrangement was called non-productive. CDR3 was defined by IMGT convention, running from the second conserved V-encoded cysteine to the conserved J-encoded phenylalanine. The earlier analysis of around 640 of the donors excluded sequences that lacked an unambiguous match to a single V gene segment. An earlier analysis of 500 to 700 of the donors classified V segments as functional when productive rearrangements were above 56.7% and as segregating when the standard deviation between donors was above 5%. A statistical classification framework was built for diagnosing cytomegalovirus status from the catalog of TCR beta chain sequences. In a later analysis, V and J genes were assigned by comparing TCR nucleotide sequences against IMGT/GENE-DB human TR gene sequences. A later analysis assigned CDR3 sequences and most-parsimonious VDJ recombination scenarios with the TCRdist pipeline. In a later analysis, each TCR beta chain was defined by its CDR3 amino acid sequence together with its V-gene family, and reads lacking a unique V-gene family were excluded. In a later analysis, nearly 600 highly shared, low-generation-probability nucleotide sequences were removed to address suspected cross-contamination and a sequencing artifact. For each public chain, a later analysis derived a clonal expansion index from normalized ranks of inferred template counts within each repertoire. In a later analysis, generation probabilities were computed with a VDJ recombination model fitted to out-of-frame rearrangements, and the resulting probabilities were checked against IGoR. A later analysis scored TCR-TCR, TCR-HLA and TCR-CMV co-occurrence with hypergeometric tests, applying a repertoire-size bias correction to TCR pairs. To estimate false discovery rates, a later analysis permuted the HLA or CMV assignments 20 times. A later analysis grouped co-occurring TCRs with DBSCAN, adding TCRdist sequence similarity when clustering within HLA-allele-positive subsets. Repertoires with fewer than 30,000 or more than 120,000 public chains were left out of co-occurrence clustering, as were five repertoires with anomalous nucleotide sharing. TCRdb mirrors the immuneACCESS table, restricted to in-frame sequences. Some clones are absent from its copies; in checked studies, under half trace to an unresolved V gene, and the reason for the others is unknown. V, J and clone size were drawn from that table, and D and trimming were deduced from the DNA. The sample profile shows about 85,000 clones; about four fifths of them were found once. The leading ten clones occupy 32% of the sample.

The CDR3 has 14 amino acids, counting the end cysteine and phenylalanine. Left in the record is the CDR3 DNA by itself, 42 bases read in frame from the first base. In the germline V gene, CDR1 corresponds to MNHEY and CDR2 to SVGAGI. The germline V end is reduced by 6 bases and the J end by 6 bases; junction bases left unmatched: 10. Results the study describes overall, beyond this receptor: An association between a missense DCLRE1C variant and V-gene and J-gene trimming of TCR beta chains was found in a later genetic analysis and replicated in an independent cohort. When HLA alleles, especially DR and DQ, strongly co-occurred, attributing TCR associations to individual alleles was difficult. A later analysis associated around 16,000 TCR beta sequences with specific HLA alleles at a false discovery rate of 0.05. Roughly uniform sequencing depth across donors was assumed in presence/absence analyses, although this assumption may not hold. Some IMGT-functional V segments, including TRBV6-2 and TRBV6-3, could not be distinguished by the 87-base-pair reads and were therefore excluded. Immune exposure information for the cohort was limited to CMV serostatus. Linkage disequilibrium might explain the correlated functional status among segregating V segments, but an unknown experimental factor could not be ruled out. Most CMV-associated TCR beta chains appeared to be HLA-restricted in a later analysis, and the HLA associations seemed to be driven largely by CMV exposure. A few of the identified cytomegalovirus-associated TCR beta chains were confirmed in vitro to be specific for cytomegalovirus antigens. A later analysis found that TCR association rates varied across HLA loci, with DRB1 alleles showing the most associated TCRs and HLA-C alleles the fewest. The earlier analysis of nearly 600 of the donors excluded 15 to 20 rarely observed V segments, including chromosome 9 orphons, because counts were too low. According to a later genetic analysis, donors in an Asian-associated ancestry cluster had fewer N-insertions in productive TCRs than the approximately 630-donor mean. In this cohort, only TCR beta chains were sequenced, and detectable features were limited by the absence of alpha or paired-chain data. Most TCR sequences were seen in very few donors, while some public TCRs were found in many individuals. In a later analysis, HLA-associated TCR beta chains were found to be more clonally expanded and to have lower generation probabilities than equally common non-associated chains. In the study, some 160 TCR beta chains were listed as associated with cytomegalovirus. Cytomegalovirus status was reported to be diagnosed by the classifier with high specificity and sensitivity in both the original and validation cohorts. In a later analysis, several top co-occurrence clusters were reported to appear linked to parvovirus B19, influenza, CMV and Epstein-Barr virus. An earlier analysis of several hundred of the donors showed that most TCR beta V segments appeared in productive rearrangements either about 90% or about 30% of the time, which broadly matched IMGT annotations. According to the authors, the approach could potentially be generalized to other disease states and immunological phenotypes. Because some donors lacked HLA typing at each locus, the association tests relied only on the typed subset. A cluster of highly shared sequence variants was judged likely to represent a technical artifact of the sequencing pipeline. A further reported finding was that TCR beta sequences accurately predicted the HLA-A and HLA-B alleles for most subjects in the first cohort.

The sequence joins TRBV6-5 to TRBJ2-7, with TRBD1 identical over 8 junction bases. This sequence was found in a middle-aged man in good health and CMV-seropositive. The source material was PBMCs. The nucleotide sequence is TGTGCCAGCAGGATTACGACAGGGGACGGCGAGCAGTACTTC. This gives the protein CASRITTGDGEQYF.